The 22 T cell receptor beta chains listed next were all sequenced from one sample in a study of blood T cell repertoires in COVID-19. Profiled with immunoSEQ multiplex PCR; TCRdb holds only in-frame clones, not every one. Here the sample spans about 250,000 clones, about 80% being singletons. Input material: peripheral blood. The receptor set was obtained from a person aged 70 to 85 with COVID-19, enrolled during active disease.

The sample holds a few counts of this clone. V gene TRBV6-5 combines with J gene TRBJ1-1; D remains unclear. V lost 6 bases, J lost 2 bases, and 10 bases lay in between. This CDR3 is built from 13 residues. CDR1 and CDR2 (germline): MNHEY, SVGAGI. The CDR3 nucleotides are TGTGCCAGCAGCCACTTGACAAACACTGAAGCTTTCTTT. It encodes CASSHLTNTEAFF.

The genes are TRBV18 and TRBJ1-3; D uncertain. The CDR3 is made up of 16 amino acids. Germline lookup yields CDR1 KGHSH and CDR2 LQKENI. V lost 4 bases and J lost 0, with 13 bases in between. The CDR3 loop is CASSRLQTGSGNTIYF. Written as DNA, the CDR3 is TGTGCCAGCTCACGGCTTCAGACGGGCTCTGGAAACACCATATATTTT.

The chain links TRBV5-6 to TRBJ1-6, with D maybe TRBD1 (5 bases). V lost 4 bases, J lost 7 bases, and 15 bases lay in between. The CDR3 covers 15 residues. Germline-derived CDR1 and CDR2 are SGHDT and YYEEEE. This CDR3 is CASSPRGLRNSPLHF. The CDR3 nucleotides are TGTGCCAGCAGCCCGCGGGGCCTGAGAAATTCACCCCTCCACTTT.

The V call is TRBV29-1, the J call TRBJ2-1; 7 bases line up with TRBD2. V gave up 1 base and J gave up 4 bases; unmatched junction bases: 13. The CDR3 is 17 residues long. CDR1 SQVTM and CDR2 ANQGSEA come from the germline V gene. CDR3: CSVEGEGGGAMYNEQFF. In DNA, the CDR3 is TGCAGCGTTGAAGGAGAGGGCGGGGGAGCGATGTACAATGAGCAGTTCTTC.

The V gene is TRBV19, the J gene TRBJ1-3; D gene uncertain. Per the germline V gene, CDR1 is LNHDA and CDR2 is SQIVND (reference sequence). V gave up 3 bases and J gave up 0 bases, with 6 bases separating them. This CDR3 is built from 14 residues. This CDR3 is CASSIASSGNTIYF. CDR3 DNA sequence: TGTGCCAGTAGTATTGCGTCCTCTGGAAACACCATATATTTT.

V and J are TRBV10-3 and TRBJ2-7, with D possibly being TRBD1 (6 bases). Germline V gene data show CDR1 as ENHRY and CDR2 as SYGVKD. With 3 bases removed from V and 3 bases from J, the gap between germline ends came to 12 bases. The CDR3 extends over 14 amino acids. The CDR3, as DNA: TGTGCCATCAGTGATTCAGGGGCGCACTACGAGCAGTACTTC. It yields the protein CAISDSGAHYEQYF.

There are a few counts of this clone. The chain uses TRBV3-1 (or the pseudogene TRBV3-2) and TRBJ2-7; possibly TRBD1 for D (5 bases). Between the trimmed V and J ends, which lost 1 base and 6 bases, there was a span of 10 bases. CDR1 LGHDT and CDR2 YNNKEL come from the germline V gene (reference sequence). The CDR3 length is 13 residues. The CDR3 reads CASSQGQSREQYF. In DNA, the CDR3 is TGTGCCAGCAGCCAAGGACAGTCCCGCGAGCAGTACTTC.

V gene TRBV6-5 combines with J gene TRBJ2-1; 7 positions agree with TRBD2. Germline CDR1 is MNHEY and CDR2 is SVGAGI. Trimming removed 5 bases from V and 5 bases from J; junction bases left unmatched: 6. The CDR3 is 14 residues long. CDR3 sequence: CASSLAVIHNEQFF. CDR3 DNA sequence: TGTGCCAGCAGTCTAGCGGTCATACACAATGAGCAGTTCTTC.

This chain uses TRBV3-1 (or the pseudogene TRBV3-2) with TRBJ2-4, with a tentative D call TRBD1 (6 bases). CDR3 size: 16 residues. V was clipped by 4 bases and J by 9 bases, with 22 bases between them. The germline V gene encodes CDR1 LGHDT and CDR2 YNNKEL (reference sequence). CDR3 in DNA: TGTGCCAGCAGCCTAGAAGCCCGGGTTTTAGGGGGCATTCAGTACTTC. Its translation: CASSLEARVLGGIQYF.

This chain connects TRBV3-1 (or the pseudogene TRBV3-2) to TRBJ2-1; D is possibly TRBD2 (7 bases). The CDR3 consists of 16 residues. Germline CDR1 and CDR2: LGHDT and YNNKEL (reference sequence). The ends were cut back, 7 bases at V and 6 bases at J, with 22 bases in the middle. Here the CDR3 DNA reads TGTGCCAGCACCACAGCCGGCAGGGGAGGGGCCAATGAGCAGTTCTTC. As protein: CASTTAGRGGANEQFF.

The J gene is TRBJ1-2, the V gene TRBV7-7; TRBD1 aligns across 8 bases. The CDR3 extends over 15 amino acids. The junction had 7 bases not matched to a gene; V was cut back by 6 bases and J by 1 base. Looked up from germline, CDR1 is SSHAT and CDR2 is FNYEAQ (reference sequence). The CDR3 region is CASSRSGTGNYGYTF. In DNA, the CDR3 is TGTGCCAGCAGTCGTTCCGGGACAGGTAACTATGGCTACACCTTC. The variable domain in full, completed from reference TRBV7-7 and TRBJ1-2, reads GAGVSQSPRYKVTKRGQDVTLRCDPISSHATLYWYQQALGQGPEFLTYFNYEAQPDKSGLPSDRFSAERPEGSISTLTIQRTEQRDSAMYRCASSRSGTGNYGYTFGSGTRLTVV.

The V gene is TRBV6-2 or TRBV6-3, the J gene TRBJ2-7, with a possible D match to TRBD1 (7 bases). Trimming removed 0 bases at V and 5 bases at J, with 14 bases between. The germline V gene has CDR1 MNHEY and CDR2 SVGEGT. The CDR3 loop spans 15 amino acids. CDR3 protein: CASSYSSQGGHEQYF. The CDR3 nucleotides are TGTGCCAGCAGTTACTCGAGCCAGGGGGGCCACGAGCAGTACTTC.

The chain carries TRBV19 and TRBJ2-2, with a possible D match to TRBD1 (6 bases). The CDR3 is made up of 16 amino acids. Germline V CDR1 and CDR2: LNHDA, SQIVND (reference sequence). Between the trimmed V and J ends, which lost 4 bases and 3 bases, there was a span of 15 bases. The CDR3 loop is CASSNGQTPDTGELFF. The CDR3 nucleotides are TGTGCCAGTAGTAACGGACAGACGCCGGACACCGGGGAGCTGTTTTTT.

The chain recombines TRBV9 with TRBJ2-5, with D perhaps matching TRBD1 (7 bases). The CDR3 sequence is 15 residues long. Trimming removed 0 bases from V and 2 bases from J, with 11 bases in between. Per germline, CDR1 SGDLS and CDR2 YYNGEE. The CDR3 DNA reads TGTGCCAGCAGCGTAGACGGGGGACAGCAAGAGACCCAGTACTTC. It translates to CASSVDGGQQETQYF. The full variable domain, completed using reference TRBV9 and TRBJ2-5, is DSGVTQTPKHLITATGQRVTLRCSPRSGDLSVYWYQQSLDQGLQFLIQYYNGEERAKGNILERFSAQQFPDLHSELNLSSLELGDSALYFCASSVDGGQQETQYFGPGTRLLVL.

The chain is built from TRBV11-3 and TRBJ2-3; 9 bases map to TRBD1. CDR1 and CDR2 from the germline V gene are SGHNT and YENEEA. This CDR3 is 15 amino acids long. Trimming cost V 4 bases and J 0 bases; bases outside gene matches: 2. DNA of the CDR3: TGTGCCAGCAGCTGGGGACAGGGCAGCACAGATACGCAGTATTTT. Translated: CASSWGQGSTDTQYF. The full variable domain, with the rest looked up from reference TRBV11-3 and TRBJ2-3, is EAGVVQSPRYKIIEKKQPVAFWCNPISGHNTLYWYLQNLGQGPELLIRYENEEAVDDSQLPKDRFSAERLKGVDSTLKIQPAELGDSAVYLCASSWGQGSTDTQYFGPGTRLTVL.

V usage is TRBV6-2 or TRBV6-3 and J usage is TRBJ2-1, with 8 bases lining up with TRBD1. Germline V gives CDR1 MNHEY, CDR2 SVGEGT. J was trimmed by 8 bases and V by 6 bases; bases with no gene match: 12. This CDR3 is 15 amino acids long. The CDR3 bases are TGTGCCAGCAGCCAGGGGGCGGGTCTCTGGGATGAGCAGTTCTTC. It encodes CASSQGAGLWDEQFF.

This clone ranks as medium-sized. The rearrangement uses TRBV27 and TRBJ2-3; perhaps TRBD2 as D (5 bases). The CDR3 loop spans 13 amino acids. V lost 5 bases, J lost 4 bases, and 10 bases lay in between. Per germline, CDR1 MNHEY and CDR2 SMNVEV (reference sequence). The CDR3 reads CASSPSPADTQYF. The CDR3, as DNA: TGTGCCAGCAGTCCTAGCCCGGCAGATACGCAGTATTTT.

The chain joins TRBV14 to TRBJ2-1; no clear D gene. This CDR3 comprises 15 residues. Trimming left V 0 bases short and J 4 bases short, with 10 bases between. Germline V gives CDR1 SGHDN, CDR2 FVKESK. DNA of the CDR3: TGTGCCAGCAGCCAAGAGGCGGCAGTTTACAATGAGCAGTTCTTC. Translation gives CASSQEAAVYNEQFF.

This chain uses TRBV10-3 with TRBJ1-2, with D perhaps matching TRBD1 (6 bases). The germline V gene has CDR1 ENHRY and CDR2 SYGVKD. Trimming stripped 3 bases from V and 7 bases from J, with 18 bases between. This CDR3 has 15 residues. The CDR3 loop reads CAISEMAGVGAGYTF. DNA of the CDR3: TGTGCCATCAGTGAAATGGCAGGGGTTGGTGCTGGCTACACCTTC.

The chain recombines TRBV3-1 (or the pseudogene TRBV3-2) with TRBJ1-5; tentative D call: TRBD1 (5 bases). The germline V gene encodes CDR1 LGHDT and CDR2 YNNKEL (reference sequence). This CDR3 region has 13 residues. The ends were cut back, 4 bases at V and 4 bases at J, with 8 bases in the middle. The CDR3 DNA is TGTGCCAGCAGCCCGGACATTAATCAGCCCCAGCATTTT. As protein: CASSPDINQPQHF.

DNA for the CDR3: TGTGCCAGCAGTCTCAGCGTTCACGTTGAGCAGTTCTTC. This codes for CASSLSVHVEQFF. The V and J genes are TRBV27 and TRBJ2-1; D is undetermined. Per germline, CDR1 MNHEY and CDR2 SMNVEV (reference sequence). Trimming pared 5 bases from V and 9 bases from J, leaving 14 bases between. CDR3 length equals 13 residues.

The chain joins TRBV28 to TRBJ1-2, with 7 nucleotides matching TRBD1. J gave up 4 bases and V 6 bases, and 5 bases lay outside the gene matches. Per germline, CDR1 MDHEN and CDR2 SYDVKM. This CDR3 region has 13 residues. CDR3 in DNA: TGTGCCAGCAGGGGGGACAGCTTCTATGGCTACACCTTC. This encodes CASRGDSFYGYTF.